This is a list of T cell receptor beta chains from one sample in a study of OX40 agonist ivuxolimab in advanced cancers. Only in-frame clones appear in the TCRdb table, and some are missing; sequencing was by immunoSEQ multiplex PCR. The data hold tens of thousands of clones, with roughly 87% observed a single time. The sample consisted of CD4+ or CD8+ T cells sorted from blood, taken in a trial of the OX40 agonist ivuxolimab. Receptors originate from an adult with an advanced solid tumor such as melanoma, head and neck, liver or kidney cancer. Both conserved end residues are trimmed from each CDR3. The size of a clone is reported for some rows only, either as once, few or many, or as a class for expanded clones.

j_call	clone_size	v_call	cdr3_length	cdr3_aa
TRBJ2-7	.	TRBV6-8	16	ASIEVAGTGEGSYEQY
TRBJ1-2	.	TRBV19	13	ASRDMGAGARGYT
TRBJ1-2	.	TRBV6-6	11	ASSWDRGYGYT
TRBJ1-2	.	TRBV19	15	ASRGSRAATSNYGYT
TRBJ2-1	.	TRBV4-2	15	ASSQVGTSGVRNEQF
TRBJ1-1	.	TRBV5-1	13	ASSWALRSNTEAF
TRBJ2-5	.	TRBV6-5	11	ASRPHVMETQY
TRBJ2-7	.	TRBV6-1	9	ASSISYEQY
TRBJ1-5	.	TRBV21-1	12	ASSNYGRDQPQH
TRBJ1-5	.	TRBV7-2	12	ASSLDRGNQPQH
TRBJ1-2	.	TRBV9	12	ASSVGSGAGGYT
TRBJ2-7	.	TRBV4-3	13	ASSPGGGRSYEQY
TRBJ2-3	.	TRBV2	13	ASSALAGGTDTQY
TRBJ1-1	.	TRBV11-3	11	ASSANRNTEAF
TRBJ1-4	.	TRBV18	13	ASSRRQATNEKLF
TRBJ1-1	.	TRBV5-4	14	ASSRSIREMNTEAF
TRBJ2-5	.	TRBV7-2	13	ASSRNAGGEETQY
TRBJ1-2	few	TRBV7-8	11	ASSLGAPGGYT
TRBJ1-1	few	TRBV5-1	12	ASSAQIMNTEAF
TRBJ2-5	.	TRBV7-3	13	ASSPRTGGRETQY
TRBJ1-2	.	TRBV6-4	12	ASSEMPGQGHYT
TRBJ1-1	.	TRBV6-1	11	ASSPQGGTEAF
TRBJ2-5	.	TRBV7-8	13	ASSSFTGSEETQY
TRBJ1-5	.	TRBV19	14	ASTLRGERSNQPQH
TRBJ1-5	once	TRBV28	14	ASSLIGREYNQPQH
TRBJ2-7	.	TRBV19	13	ASSIFSGGAYEQY
TRBJ1-1	once	TRBV28	12	ASSSSGLNTEAF
TRBJ1-1	few	TRBV5-4	12	ASSLRTSPGGAF